Below are 14 T cell receptor beta chains sequenced from a single sample in a study of blood T cell repertoires in COVID-19. Data came from immunoSEQ multiplex PCR; TCRdb stores just in-frame clones and leaves some out. The sample shows some 200,000 clones, around nine tenths of them seen only once. The sequenced sample consisted of peripheral blood. Source of these receptors: a man in his sixties or seventies with acute or convalescent COVID-19.

This clone was picked up one time. The chain joins TRBV27 to TRBJ2-7; 8 bases line up with TRBD1. CDR1 and CDR2 from the germline V gene are MNHEY and SMNVEV (reference sequence). There are 14 residues in the CDR3. J was trimmed by 0 bases and V by 3 bases; bases with no gene match: 1. Written as DNA, the CDR3 is TGTGCCAGCAGTTTCGGACAGGGCTCCTACGAGCAGTACTTC. Residues: CASSFGQGSYEQYF.

The chain employs TRBV7-3 and TRBJ2-1; D uncertain. The length of the CDR3 is 12 residues. Germline V CDR1 and CDR2: SGHTA, FQGTGA. Trimming cost V 4 bases and J 7 bases, with 8 bases left between them. The CDR3 loop is CASSSGSNEQFF. The CDR3 bases are TGTGCCAGCAGCTCCGGGTCGAATGAGCAGTTCTTC.

This chain links TRBV4-3 with TRBJ2-7; 8 bases are shared with TRBD2. V lost 0 bases to trimming and J lost 5 bases; unmatched junction nucleotides: 9. The CDR3 loop spans 16 amino acids. Germline V CDR1 and CDR2: LGHNA, YSLEER. CDR3 DNA sequence: TGCGCCAGCAGCCAAGATTTGGGGACTAGAGCCCACGAGCAGTACTTC. Its protein product is CASSQDLGTRAHEQYF.

The rearrangement uses TRBV11-2 and TRBJ2-1; 11 bases match TRBD2. V gave up 0 bases and J gave up 4 bases; unmatched junction bases: 5. The germline V gene encodes CDR1 SGHAT and CDR2 FQNNGV. The CDR3 runs to 17 residues. The DNA for the CDR3 is TGTGCCAGCAGCTTAGATCTAGCGGGAGGCCTATACAATGAGCAGTTCTTC. The encoded protein is CASSLDLAGGLYNEQFF.

This rearrangement joins TRBV6-2 or TRBV6-3 to TRBJ2-3; possible D gene TRBD1, 6 bases. Per the germline V gene, CDR1 is MNHEY and CDR2 is SVGEGT. Trimming took off 1 base at V and 0 bases at J, with 17 bases between the two ends. This CDR3 spans 18 amino acids. The CDR3 DNA sequence: TGTGCCAGCAGTTACTTGTTCGACAGGCGCGCTAGCACAGATACGCAGTATTTT. Protein sequence: CASSYLFDRRASTDTQYF.

The V call is TRBV18, the J call TRBJ1-2, with 11 positions matching TRBD1. Germline CDR1 and CDR2: KGHSH and LQKENI. CDR3 length: 16 amino acids. Germline trimming cut 2 bases from V and 2 bases from J; bases unmatched to any gene: 4. CDR3 sequence reads: CASSPTGQGANYGYTF. The DNA for the CDR3 is TGTGCCAGCTCACCAACCGGACAGGGGGCGAACTATGGCTACACCTTC.

V is TRBV5-1 and J is TRBJ2-7, with 14 bases aligning to TRBD2. With 3 bases clipped from V and 5 bases from J, the junction kept 10 bases outside the gene matches. Looked up from germline, CDR1 is SGHRS and CDR2 is YFSETQ. There are 17 residues in the CDR3. The CDR3 nucleotides read TGCGCCAGCAGCTCATTCGGGACTAGCGGGGGCCACCACGAGCAGTACTTC. This translates into CASSSFGTSGGHHEQYF.

The chain uses TRBV12-5 and TRBJ2-2, with 9 bases lining up with TRBD2. The trim removed 1 base at V and 5 bases at J, leaving 5 bases unmatched. This CDR3 region has 16 residues. In germline, CDR1 is LGHNT, CDR2 FRNRAP. In DNA form, the CDR3 reads TGTGCTAGTGGTTTGGGTAGCGGGAGCGGGACCGGGGAGCTGTTTTTT. Translated, it gives CASGLGSGSGTGELFF.

Only a few counts were recorded for this clone. The genes are TRBV5-1 and TRBJ2-3; D perhaps matches TRBD1 (6 bases). The germline V and J ends were trimmed by 4 bases and 0 bases, with 18 bases remaining between them. Germline CDR1 reads SGHRS; CDR2 reads YFSETQ. The CDR3 extends over 17 amino acids. The CDR3 here is CASSPGTLITSTDTQYF. CDR3 bases: TGCGCCAGCAGCCCCGGGACACTCATTACTAGCACAGATACGCAGTATTTT.

The chain is built from TRBV2 and TRBJ2-7; 12 bases fit TRBD2. The CDR3 length is 17 residues. Germline CDR1 and CDR2: SNHLY and FYNNEI. J was trimmed by 1 base and V by 4 bases; bases with no gene match: 8. The CDR3 region is CASSGSPSGRGSYEQYF. In DNA, the CDR3 is TGTGCCAGCAGTGGGTCACCTAGCGGGAGGGGGTCCTACGAGCAGTACTTC.

The V call is TRBV9, the J call TRBJ1-2; 7 bases map to TRBD1. J gave up 8 bases and V 1 base, and 8 bases lay outside the gene matches. Germline CDR1 SGDLS, CDR2 YYNGEE. This CDR3 has 14 residues. This CDR3 is CASSVTGQFVGYTF. In nucleotides, the CDR3 is TGTGCCAGCAGCGTAACGGGACAGTTTGTAGGCTACACCTTC.

The V and J genes are TRBV5-1 and TRBJ2-1, with 8 bases fitting TRBD2. The CDR3 length is 15 residues. With 4 bases clipped from V and 2 bases from J, the junction kept 5 bases outside the gene matches. In germline, CDR1 is SGHRS, CDR2 YFSETQ. The DNA of the CDR3 is TGCGCCAGCAGCCGCCTAGCGGGCACCTACAATGAGCAGTTCTTC. This encodes CASSRLAGTYNEQFF. Filled out from reference TRBV5-1 and TRBJ2-1, the complete variable domain reads KAGVTQTPRYLIKTRGQQVTLSCSPISGHRSVSWYQQTPGQGLQFLFEYFSETQRNKGNFPGRFSGRQFSNSRSEMNVSTLELGDSALYLCASSRLAGTYNEQFFGPGTRLTVL.

This clone has just a few counts. In nucleotides, the CDR3 is TGTGCCAGCAGCAGGGACAGGGGTTTCGATTCACCCCTCCACTTT. This codes for CASSRDRGFDSPLHF. The chain carries TRBV5-5 and TRBJ1-6; TRBD1 agrees at 10 bases. This CDR3 is built from 15 residues. J was trimmed by 8 bases and V by 4 bases; bases with no gene match: 6. Germline CDR1 reads SGHKS; CDR2 reads YYEKEE (reference sequence). Complete variable domain (other parts from reference TRBV5-5 and TRBJ1-6): DAGVTQSPTHLIKTRGQQVTLRCSPISGHKSVSWYQQVLGQGPQFIFQYYEKEERGRGNFPDRFSARQFPNYSSELNVNALLLGDSALYLCASSRDRGFDSPLHFGNGTRLTVT.

The genes are TRBV6-5 and TRBJ1-6; TRBD1 matches at 8 bases. V was pared by 7 bases and J by 7 bases, with 6 bases of the junction left unmatched. Per germline, CDR1 MNHEY and CDR2 SVGAGI. The CDR3 extends over 14 amino acids. DNA of the CDR3: TGTGCCAGCACTGGACAGGGCCTCAATTCACCCCTCCACTTT. This codes for CASTGQGLNSPLHF.